This T cell receptor beta chain was retrieved from a study of blood T cell repertoires in COVID-19. Study overall: Spain, Italy and the United States supplied samples that represented acute and convalescent COVID-19. T cells, B-cell-depleted T cells, or PBMCs supplied cDNA or gDNA.

Clones were read by immunoSEQ multiplex PCR, and TCRdb kept only the in-frame ones, dropping some. The sample yields fewer than 350,000 clones, around 86% seen once. The origin of this receptor is a woman aged 60-70 years with active or convalescent COVID-19. Sample: peripheral blood.

The CDR3 nucleotides read TGTGCCAGCAGCTTTACTTGGGACAGGGGGAATAATTCACCCCTCCACTTT. Residues: CASSFTWDRGNNSPLHF. The chain combines TRBV7-9 with TRBJ1-6; 11 bases are shared with TRBD1. Unmatched junction bases numbered 6, after V lost 3 bases and J lost 5 bases. This CDR3 contains 17 residues. In germline, CDR1 is SEHNR, CDR2 FQNEAQ (reference sequence).